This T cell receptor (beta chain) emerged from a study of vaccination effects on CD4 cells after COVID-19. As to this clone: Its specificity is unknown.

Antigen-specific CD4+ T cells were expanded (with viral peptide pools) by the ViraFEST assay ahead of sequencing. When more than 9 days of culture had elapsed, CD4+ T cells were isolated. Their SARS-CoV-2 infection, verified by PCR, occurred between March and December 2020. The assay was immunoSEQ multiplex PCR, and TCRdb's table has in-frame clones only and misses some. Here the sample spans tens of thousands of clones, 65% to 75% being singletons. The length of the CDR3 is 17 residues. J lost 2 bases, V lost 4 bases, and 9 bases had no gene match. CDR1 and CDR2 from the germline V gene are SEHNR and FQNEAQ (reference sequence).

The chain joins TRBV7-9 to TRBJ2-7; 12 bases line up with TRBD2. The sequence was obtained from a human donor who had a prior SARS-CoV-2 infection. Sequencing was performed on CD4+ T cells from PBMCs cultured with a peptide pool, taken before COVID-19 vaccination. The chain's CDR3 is CASSSMTSGSLAYEQYF. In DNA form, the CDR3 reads TGTGCCAGCAGCTCCATGACTAGCGGGAGCCTGGCCTACGAGCAGTACTTC.